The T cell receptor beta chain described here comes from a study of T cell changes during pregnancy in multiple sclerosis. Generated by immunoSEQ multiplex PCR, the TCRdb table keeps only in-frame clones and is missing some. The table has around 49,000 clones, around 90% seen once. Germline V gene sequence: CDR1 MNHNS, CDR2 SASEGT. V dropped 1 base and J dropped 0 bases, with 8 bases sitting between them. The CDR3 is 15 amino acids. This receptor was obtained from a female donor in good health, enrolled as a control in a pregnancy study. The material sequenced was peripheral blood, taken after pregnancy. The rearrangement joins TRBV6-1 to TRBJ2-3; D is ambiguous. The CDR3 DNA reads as TGTGCCAGCAGTGAAGGGGCAGGTAGCACAGATACGCAGTATTTT. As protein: CASSEGAGSTDTQYF.